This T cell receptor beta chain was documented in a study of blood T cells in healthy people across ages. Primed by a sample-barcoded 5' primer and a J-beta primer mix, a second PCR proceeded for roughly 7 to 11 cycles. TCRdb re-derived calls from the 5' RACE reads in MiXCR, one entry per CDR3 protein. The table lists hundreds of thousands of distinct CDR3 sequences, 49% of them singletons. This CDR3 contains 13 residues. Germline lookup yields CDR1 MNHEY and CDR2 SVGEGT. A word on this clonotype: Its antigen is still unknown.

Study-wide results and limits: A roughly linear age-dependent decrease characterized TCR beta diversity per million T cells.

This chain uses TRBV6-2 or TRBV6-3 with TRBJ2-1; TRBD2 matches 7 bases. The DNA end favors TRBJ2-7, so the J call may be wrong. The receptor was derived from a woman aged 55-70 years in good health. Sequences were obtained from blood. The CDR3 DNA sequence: TGTGCCAGCAGGACTAGCTCCTACAATGAGCAGTACTTC. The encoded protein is CASRTSSYNEQYF.